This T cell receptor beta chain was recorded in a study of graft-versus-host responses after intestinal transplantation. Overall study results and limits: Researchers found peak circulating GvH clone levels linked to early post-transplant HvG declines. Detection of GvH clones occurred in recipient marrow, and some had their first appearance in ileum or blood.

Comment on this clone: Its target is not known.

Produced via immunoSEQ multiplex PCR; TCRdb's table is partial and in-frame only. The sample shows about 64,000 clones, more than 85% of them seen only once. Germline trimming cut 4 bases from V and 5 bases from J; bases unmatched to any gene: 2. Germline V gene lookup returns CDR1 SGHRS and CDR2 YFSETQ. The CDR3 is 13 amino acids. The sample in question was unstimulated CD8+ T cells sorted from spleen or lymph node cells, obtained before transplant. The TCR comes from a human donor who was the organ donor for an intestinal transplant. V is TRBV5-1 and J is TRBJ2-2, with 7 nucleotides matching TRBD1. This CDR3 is CASSTTGTGELFF. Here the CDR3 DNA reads TGCGCCAGCAGCACGACAGGGACCGGGGAGCTGTTTTTT.